The rows below give T cell receptor beta chains drawn from one sample of a study of blood T cell repertoires in COVID-19. Data came from immunoSEQ multiplex PCR; TCRdb stores just in-frame clones and leaves some out. This repertoire shows some 260,000 clones, approximately 88% found once; its top ten account for 0.7%. Sample: peripheral blood. Every receptor here comes from a human donor in a cohort sampled during active COVID-19. Each CDR3 is given with its conserved first and last residue. Fields, in order: clone size, J gene, D gene, V gene, CDR3 DNA, CDR3 protein. A D gene is named only where the DNA matches it firmly. Clone size, where shown, is once, few, many, or a class for clones that have expanded.

clone_size: .
j_call: TRBJ2-5
d_call: TRBD2
v_call: TRBV28
cdr3_nt: TGTGCCAGCAGTTTACCCGGACTAGCGGGAGAGACCCAGTACTTC
cdr3_aa: CASSLPGLAGETQYF

clone_size: .
j_call: TRBJ1-2
d_call: TRBD1
v_call: TRBV18
cdr3_nt: TGTGCCACCGAGACGGGACAGGGAAAGTTCTATGGCTACACCTTC
cdr3_aa: CATETGQGKFYGYTF

clone_size: .
j_call: TRBJ2-7
d_call: .
v_call: TRBV27
cdr3_nt: TGTGCCAGCAGTTTAGAGACAGGACATTACGAGCAGTACTTC
cdr3_aa: CASSLETGHYEQYF

clone_size: once
j_call: TRBJ2-1
d_call: TRBD2
v_call: TRBV7-8
cdr3_nt: TGTGCCAGCAGCTTAGCCTCCGGGGGGGTCGAGGGTTACAATGAGCAGTTCTTC
cdr3_aa: CASSLASGGVEGYNEQFF

clone_size: .
j_call: TRBJ1-5
d_call: .
v_call: TRBV2
cdr3_nt: TGTGCCAGCAGGGGAGGCGCGGGGCCCCAGCATTTT
cdr3_aa: CASRGGAGPQHF

clone_size: many
j_call: TRBJ1-1
d_call: .
v_call: TRBV10-2
cdr3_nt: TGCGCCAGCAGTACTCTTGGGGCCACAATCCCTGGAGCTTTCTTT
cdr3_aa: CASSTLGATIPGAFF

clone_size: .
j_call: TRBJ1-1
d_call: .
v_call: TRBV6-5
cdr3_nt: TGTGCCAGCAGCTCCTCTGAGCGGCACACTGAAGCTTTCTTT
cdr3_aa: CASSSSERHTEAFF

clone_size: .
j_call: TRBJ2-7
d_call: .
v_call: TRBV15
cdr3_nt: TGTGCCACCAGCAGTTTTACAGGCTCATCCTACGAGCAGTACTTC
cdr3_aa: CATSSFTGSSYEQYF

clone_size: .
j_call: TRBJ1-1
d_call: TRBD1
v_call: TRBV27
cdr3_nt: TGTGCCAGCAGTGTGGACAGGTTGTCTTTCTTT
cdr3_aa: CASSVDRLSFF

clone_size: .
j_call: TRBJ2-7
d_call: TRBD2
v_call: TRBV27
cdr3_nt: TGTGCCAGCACCCCCCGGGGGCTAGCGGGGCAGTACGAGCAGTACTTC
cdr3_aa: CASTPRGLAGQYEQYF

clone_size: .
j_call: TRBJ2-7
d_call: .
v_call: TRBV4-3
cdr3_nt: TGCGCCAGCAGCCAAGGGGTCGGCGGAATCTCCTACGAGCAGTACTTC
cdr3_aa: CASSQGVGGISYEQYF

clone_size: few
j_call: TRBJ2-6
d_call: .
v_call: TRBV4-3
cdr3_nt: TGCGCCAGCAGCCAGGGGAGCTCTGGGGCCAACGTCCTGACTTTC
cdr3_aa: CASSQGSSGANVLTF

clone_size: .
j_call: TRBJ2-7
d_call: .
v_call: TRBV27
cdr3_nt: TGTGCCAGCAGTCAGGGAAGTACCTACGAGCAGTACTTC
cdr3_aa: CASSQGSTYEQYF

clone_size: .
j_call: TRBJ1-5
d_call: .
v_call: TRBV13
cdr3_nt: TGTGCCAGCAGCCACGGGGGGGGTCAGCCCCAGCATTTT
cdr3_aa: CASSHGGGQPQHF

clone_size: .
j_call: TRBJ1-3
d_call: TRBD1
v_call: TRBV5-4
cdr3_nt: TGTGCCAGCAGCCTAGACAGGGTCTCTGGAAACACCATATATTTT
cdr3_aa: CASSLDRVSGNTIYF

clone_size: .
j_call: TRBJ2-5
d_call: .
v_call: TRBV5-1
cdr3_nt: TGCGCCAGCAGCTTGGAACGGGTCCAAGAGACCCAGTACTTC
cdr3_aa: CASSLERVQETQYF

clone_size: once
j_call: TRBJ2-7
d_call: TRBD2
v_call: TRBV5-6
cdr3_nt: TGTGCCAGCAGCTCTCTAGCGGGAGGCTACGAGCAGTACTTC
cdr3_aa: CASSSLAGGYEQYF

clone_size: .
j_call: TRBJ2-7
d_call: .
v_call: TRBV5-6
cdr3_nt: TGTGCCAGCAGCAGGATCCTCGCCCCCACAGGGCGGTCGCAGTACGAGCAGTACTTC
cdr3_aa: CASSRILAPTGRSQYEQYF

clone_size: .
j_call: TRBJ1-2
d_call: .
v_call: TRBV5-1
cdr3_nt: TGCGCCAGCAGCGGGGGGACTTTAGGGGAGAAGCATGGCTACACCTTC
cdr3_aa: CASSGGTLGEKHGYTF

clone_size: .
j_call: TRBJ1-1
d_call: .
v_call: TRBV5-8
cdr3_nt: TGTGCCTCCAGGGGTAGGGGCCACACTGAAGCTTTCTTT
cdr3_aa: CASRGRGHTEAFF

clone_size: .
j_call: TRBJ1-5
d_call: .
v_call: TRBV9
cdr3_nt: TGTGCCAGCGATAATGGACACCCAAATCAGCCCCAGCATTTT
cdr3_aa: CASDNGHPNQPQHF

clone_size: .
j_call: TRBJ1-1
d_call: .
v_call: TRBV6-5
cdr3_nt: TGTGCCAGCTGCAGGGGTACGAACACTGAAGCTTTCTTT
cdr3_aa: CASCRGTNTEAFF

clone_size: once
j_call: TRBJ2-5
d_call: TRBD1
v_call: TRBV6-5
cdr3_nt: TGTGCCAGCAGTTACTCGACGACAGGGGGGCAAGAGACCCAGTACTTC
cdr3_aa: CASSYSTTGGQETQYF

clone_size: once
j_call: TRBJ2-5
d_call: TRBD2
v_call: TRBV6-5
cdr3_nt: TGTGCCAGCAGGGCTAGCGGGGGGGCCACAGAGACCCAGTACTTC
cdr3_aa: CASRASGGATETQYF

clone_size: .
j_call: TRBJ2-3
d_call: .
v_call: TRBV12-2
cdr3_nt: TGTGCAAGTCGCTTACCAAATCCTCCCTTAAACGGTACGCAGTATTTT
cdr3_aa: CASRLPNPPLNGTQYF

clone_size: .
j_call: TRBJ2-2
d_call: .
v_call: TRBV28
cdr3_nt: TGTGCCAGCAGTTTAGCCCGTGGAGGGCGAATCGGGGAGCTGTTTTTT
cdr3_aa: CASSLARGGRIGELFF

clone_size: .
j_call: TRBJ2-5
d_call: .
v_call: TRBV27
cdr3_nt: TGTGCCTGCCGGGCCCCGGGGAAAGAGACCCAGTACTTC
cdr3_aa: CACRAPGKETQYF

clone_size: .
j_call: TRBJ1-1
d_call: .
v_call: TRBV6-5
cdr3_nt: TGTGCCAGCAGTTCTGCCTGGAGGGAGGCGAACACTGAAGCTTTCTTT
cdr3_aa: CASSSAWREANTEAFF

clone_size: once
j_call: TRBJ1-2
d_call: TRBD1
v_call: TRBV5-8
cdr3_nt: TGTGCCAGCAGCATGGACAGGGTTGGGTATGGCTACACCTTC
cdr3_aa: CASSMDRVGYGYTF

clone_size: .
j_call: TRBJ2-7
d_call: .
v_call: TRBV4-3
cdr3_nt: TGCGCCAGCAGCCTTCGCCCCAGGGACGAGCAGTACTTC
cdr3_aa: CASSLRPRDEQYF

clone_size: once
j_call: TRBJ2-4
d_call: TRBD2
v_call: TRBV6-2/TRBV6-3
cdr3_nt: TGTGCCAGCAGCCTTACTAGCGGGGGGCTTCTTATAGCCAAAAACATTCAGTACTTC
cdr3_aa: CASSLTSGGLLIAKNIQYF

clone_size: .
j_call: TRBJ2-1
d_call: .
v_call: TRBV6-5
cdr3_nt: TGTGCCAGCAGTTTAGGGCAGGGGAGGGGCAATGAGCAGTTCTTC
cdr3_aa: CASSLGQGRGNEQFF

clone_size: few
j_call: TRBJ1-3
d_call: .
v_call: TRBV28
cdr3_nt: TGTGCCAGCAGTTTATCGGGAGGGATCTCTGGAAACACCATATATTTT
cdr3_aa: CASSLSGGISGNTIYF

clone_size: .
j_call: TRBJ1-5
d_call: .
v_call: TRBV2
cdr3_nt: TGTGCCAGCAGGGACAGTAATCAGCCCCAGCATTTT
cdr3_aa: CASRDSNQPQHF

clone_size: few
j_call: TRBJ1-2
d_call: .
v_call: TRBV12-3/TRBV12-4
cdr3_nt: TGTGCCAGCAGTTGGTCAGGAACCACCTACACCTTC
cdr3_aa: CASSWSGTTYTF

clone_size: .
j_call: TRBJ1-3
d_call: .
v_call: TRBV3-1/TRBV3-2
cdr3_nt: TGTGCCAGCAGCCAAGGGGGGGGGTTCTCTGGAAACACCATATATTTT
cdr3_aa: CASSQGGGFSGNTIYF

clone_size: .
j_call: TRBJ1-1
d_call: .
v_call: TRBV7-8
cdr3_nt: TGTGCCAGCAGCTTAGGCATAATGTTGCGGGAGGAAAACCCTTTCTTT
cdr3_aa: CASSLGIMLREENPFF

clone_size: .
j_call: TRBJ2-3
d_call: TRBD2
v_call: TRBV19
cdr3_nt: TGTGCCAGTAGGGGCGGGGGGAGGACAGATACGCAGTATTTT
cdr3_aa: CASRGGGRTDTQYF

clone_size: .
j_call: TRBJ1-4
d_call: .
v_call: TRBV20-1
cdr3_nt: TGCAGTGCTAGAGATCCGCGTAAACTGTTTTTT
cdr3_aa: CSARDPRKLFF

clone_size: .
j_call: TRBJ2-7
d_call: TRBD2
v_call: TRBV27
cdr3_nt: TGTGCCAGCAGTTTCGGGACGGGCGGGGGACAGCAGTACTTC
cdr3_aa: CASSFGTGGGQQYF

clone_size: .
j_call: TRBJ2-7
d_call: TRBD1
v_call: TRBV2
cdr3_nt: TGTGCCAGCGGTACAGGGGTAGGAGTTTACGAGCAGTACTTC
cdr3_aa: CASGTGVGVYEQYF

clone_size: few
j_call: TRBJ1-1
d_call: TRBD1
v_call: TRBV19
cdr3_nt: TGTGCCAGTAGTGCGGACAGGGCCACTGAAGCTTTCTTT
cdr3_aa: CASSADRATEAFF

clone_size: .
j_call: TRBJ1-6
d_call: .
v_call: TRBV18
cdr3_nt: TGTGCCAGCTCACCATCGCCGGGTAATTCACCCCTCCACTTT
cdr3_aa: CASSPSPGNSPLHF

clone_size: once
j_call: TRBJ1-1
d_call: .
v_call: TRBV11-2
cdr3_nt: TGTGCCAGCAGCATCCCAGGGGCTGCGGGAGCTTTCTTT
cdr3_aa: CASSIPGAAGAFF

clone_size: .
j_call: TRBJ1-2
d_call: .
v_call: TRBV7-6
cdr3_nt: TGTGCCAGCAGCTTAGCGTCAGGGGATCGTGGCTACACCTTC
cdr3_aa: CASSLASGDRGYTF

clone_size: few
j_call: TRBJ1-5
d_call: TRBD1
v_call: TRBV7-2
cdr3_nt: TGTGCCAGCAGCTTAAGGACAGGGGTCAATCAGCCCCAGCATTTT
cdr3_aa: CASSLRTGVNQPQHF

clone_size: .
j_call: TRBJ2-3
d_call: .
v_call: TRBV28
cdr3_nt: TGTGCCAGCAGTTTCTGGGGACTTCCTCGGGACCGAGAAGACCCTAATACGCAGTATTTT
cdr3_aa: CASSFWGLPRDREDPNTQYF

clone_size: .
j_call: TRBJ1-4
d_call: .
v_call: TRBV5-1
cdr3_nt: TGCGCCAGCAGCTTGGGTAACAGCGGTAATGAAAAACTGTTTTTT
cdr3_aa: CASSLGNSGNEKLFF

clone_size: .
j_call: TRBJ2-2
d_call: .
v_call: TRBV6-2/TRBV6-3
cdr3_nt: TGTGCCAGCAGTTATGACGGGGGAGGAACCGGGGAGCTGTTTTTT
cdr3_aa: CASSYDGGGTGELFF

clone_size: .
j_call: TRBJ1-2
d_call: .
v_call: TRBV28
cdr3_nt: TGTGCCAGCAGCCCTGCCGGGACTCAAGCTAACTATGGCTACACCTTC
cdr3_aa: CASSPAGTQANYGYTF

clone_size: .
j_call: TRBJ2-1
d_call: .
v_call: TRBV30
cdr3_nt: TGTGCCACCGACAGAAATGAGCAGTTCTTC
cdr3_aa: CATDRNEQFF